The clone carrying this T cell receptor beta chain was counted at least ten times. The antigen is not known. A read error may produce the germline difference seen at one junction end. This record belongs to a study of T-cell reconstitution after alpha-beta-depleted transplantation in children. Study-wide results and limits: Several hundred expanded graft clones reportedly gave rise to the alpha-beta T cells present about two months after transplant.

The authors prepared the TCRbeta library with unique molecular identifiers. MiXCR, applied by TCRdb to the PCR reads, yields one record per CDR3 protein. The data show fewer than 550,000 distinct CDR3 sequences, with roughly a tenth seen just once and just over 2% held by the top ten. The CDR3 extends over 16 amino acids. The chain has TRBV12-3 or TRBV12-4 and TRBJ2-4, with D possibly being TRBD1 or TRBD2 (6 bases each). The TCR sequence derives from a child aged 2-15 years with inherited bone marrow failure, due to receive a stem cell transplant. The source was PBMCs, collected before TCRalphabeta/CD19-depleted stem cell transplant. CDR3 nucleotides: TGTGCCAGCAGCTTAGGGGTAGGGGGGCCCAGAAACATTCAGTACTTC. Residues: CASSLGVGGPRNIQYF.